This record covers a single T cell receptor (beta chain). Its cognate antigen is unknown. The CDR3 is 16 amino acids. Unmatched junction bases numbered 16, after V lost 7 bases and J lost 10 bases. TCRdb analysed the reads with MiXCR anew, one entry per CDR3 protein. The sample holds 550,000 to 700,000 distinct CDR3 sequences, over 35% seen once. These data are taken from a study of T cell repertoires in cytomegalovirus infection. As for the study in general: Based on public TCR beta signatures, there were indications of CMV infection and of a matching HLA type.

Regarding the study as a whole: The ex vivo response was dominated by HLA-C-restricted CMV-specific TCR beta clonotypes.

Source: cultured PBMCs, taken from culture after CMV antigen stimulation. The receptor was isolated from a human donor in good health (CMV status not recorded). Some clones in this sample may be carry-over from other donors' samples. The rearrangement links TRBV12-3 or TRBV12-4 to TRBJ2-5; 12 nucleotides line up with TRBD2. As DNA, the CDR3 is TGTGCCAGCACCCACCCCGGGCTAGCGGGGGGGGGAGACCAGTACTTC. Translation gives CASTHPGLAGGGDQYF.